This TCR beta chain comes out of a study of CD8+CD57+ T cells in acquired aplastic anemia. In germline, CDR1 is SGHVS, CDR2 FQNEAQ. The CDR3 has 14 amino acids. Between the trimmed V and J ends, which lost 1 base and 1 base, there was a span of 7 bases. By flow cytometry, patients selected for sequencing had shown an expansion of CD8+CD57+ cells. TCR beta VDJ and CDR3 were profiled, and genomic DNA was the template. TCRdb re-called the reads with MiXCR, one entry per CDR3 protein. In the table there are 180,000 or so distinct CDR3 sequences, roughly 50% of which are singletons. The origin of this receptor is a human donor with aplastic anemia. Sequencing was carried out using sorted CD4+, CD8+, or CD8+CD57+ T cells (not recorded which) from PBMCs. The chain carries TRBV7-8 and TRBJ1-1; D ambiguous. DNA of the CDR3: TGTGCCAGCAGCTTAGTGTTCGGGAACACTGAAGCTTTCTTT. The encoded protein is CASSLVFGNTEAFF.